Listed below are T cell receptor beta chains from one sample, sequenced in a study of T cells in Graves' hyperthyroidism and ophthalmopathy. MiXCR, applied by TCRdb to the multiplex PCR reads, yields one record per CDR3 protein. The data show 450,000 to 550,000 distinct CDR3 sequences, approximately 25% seen once. Sequencing input: blood. All receptors come from a woman in her 30s with Graves' ophthalmopathy. The CDR3 runs from the conserved cysteine through the conserved F or W. The D gene is left open where the match is weak. Part of the rows lack a size; the others show once, few, many or a class for expanded clones.

TRBJ2-2	many	.	TRBV7-3	TGTGCCAGCAGCTTAAGTCCCGGGCGGACCCTGAACACCGGGGAGCTGTTTTTT	CASSLSPGRTLNTGELFF
TRBJ2-5	many	.	TRBV7-9	TGTGCCAGCAGCTTAGGCGGGCCCCTCCCCCAAGAGACCCAGTACTTC	CASSLGGPLPQETQYF
TRBJ2-5	.	TRBD2	TRBV6-2/TRBV6-3	TGTGCCAGCAGTTACACTAGATTCGGGACTAGCGACCAAGAGACCCAGTACTTC	CASSYTRFGTSDQETQYF
TRBJ1-2	many	.	TRBV20-1	TGCAGTGCTATTCCGGTCTATGGCTACACCTTC	CSAIPVYGYTF
TRBJ1-2	.	.	TRBV6-5	TGTGCCAGCAGTTCCCAGTCAAGTTTTTATAACTATGGCTACACCTTC	CASSSQSSFYNYGYTF
TRBJ1-1	many	.	TRBV6-2/TRBV6-3	TGTGCCAGCAGTCTCGACCCGGACCGCAGATCGTCCTTT	CASSLDPDRRSSF
TRBJ1-1	.	TRBD1	TRBV12-3/TRBV12-4	TGTGCCAGCAGCCAAAACAGGGGGCGAAACACTGAAGCTTTCTTT	CASSQNRGRNTEAFF
TRBJ1-2	many	.	TRBV13	TGTGCCAGCAGCTTAGGAGTATATAACAGAGCAACTAACTATGGCTACACCTTC	CASSLGVYNRATNYGYTF
TRBJ2-7	many	TRBD2	TRBV2	TGTGCCAGCAGTCACGGGACTAGTTTCTACGAGCAGTACTTC	CASSHGTSFYEQYF
TRBJ2-2	few	TRBD2	TRBV5-1	TGCGCCAGCAGCTTGGCCGCTCGGACTAGTGTCACCGGGGAGCTGTTTTTT	CASSLAARTSVTGELFF
TRBJ2-7	.	.	TRBV6-1	TGTGCCAGCGGTCGAGGGGGCTCCTACGAGCAGTACTTC	CASGRGGSYEQYF
TRBJ2-4	.	.	TRBV20-1	TGCAGTGCTACAGGGGCGTCCAAAAACATTAAGTACTTC	CSATGASKNIKYF
TRBJ2-5	many	.	TRBV10-3	TGTGCCATCAGGGGAGAACAAGAGACCCAGTACTTC	CAIRGEQETQYF
TRBJ1-2	.	.	TRBV28	TGTGCCAGTCAATCCGGGATCAACTATGGCTACACCTTC	CASQSGINYGYTF
TRBJ2-5	.	TRBD1	TRBV7-2	TGTGCCAGCAGCTTTTGGGCAGGGGGCGAAGAGACCCAGTACTTC	CASSFWAGGEETQYF
TRBJ2-5	few	TRBD1	TRBV6-1	TGTGCCAGCAGTAAAGGGACAGGGGGCCGAGTGACCCAGTACTTC	CASSKGTGGRVTQYF
TRBJ2-5	few	TRBD2	TRBV3-1	TGTGCCAGCAGCCAAGATTGGCTAGCGGGGGGTAGAGAGACCCAGTACTTC	CASSQDWLAGGRETQYF
TRBJ1-1	.	.	TRBV6-1	TGTGCCAGCAGTGATTCGATGGGGGGTGAAGCTTTCTTT	CASSDSMGGEAFF
TRBJ2-2	many	TRBD1	TRBV27	TGTGCCAGCAGTCCCGGGACAGGGCTGACCTTAAACACCGGGGAGCTGTTTTTT	CASSPGTGLTLNTGELFF
TRBJ1-1	.	.	TRBV28	TGTGCCAGCAGCCCTTCCTCCCAGTCGAACACTGAAGCTTTCTTT	CASSPSSQSNTEAFF
TRBJ2-2	few	.	TRBV27	TGTGCCAGCATAGCGTCGTCGGGGGTGGCCGGGGAGCTGTTTTTT	CASIASSGVAGELFF
TRBJ1-2	once	.	TRBV4-1	TGCGCCAGCAGCCAAGATTTCCCCTGGACAGCGGATACTAACTATGGCTTCACCTTC	CASSQDFPWTADTNYGFTF
TRBJ2-7	.	TRBD2	TRBV28	TGTGCCAGCAGTTTATCAAACGGGAGGTACGAGCAGTACTTC	CASSLSNGRYEQYF
TRBJ2-5	many	TRBD2	TRBV20-1	TGCAGTGCTAGTCCTTCTAGCGGGGGCCAAGAGACCCAGTACTTC	CSASPSSGGQETQYF
TRBJ1-5	few	.	TRBV6-1	TGTGCCAGCGGTAAGACAGACGTTCTTGATCAGCCCCAGCATTTT	CASGKTDVLDQPQHF
TRBJ1-1	few	TRBD1	TRBV6-2/TRBV6-3	TGTGCCAGCAGTCATAGGGGGCTTCGGAACACTGAAGCTTTCTTT	CASSHRGLRNTEAFF
TRBJ1-1	.	.	TRBV12-3/TRBV12-4	TGTGCCAGCAGAAGACAACAGAACACTGAAGCTTTCTTT	CASRRQQNTEAFF
TRBJ2-5	many	TRBD2	TRBV11-2	TGTGCCAGCAGCTCAAGGGGACTACCAAAGGAGACCCAGTACTTC	CASSSRGLPKETQYF
TRBJ2-3	few	.	TRBV11-2	TGTGCCAGCAGCTTTGAGGTGGGATCCACAGATACGCAGTATTTT	CASSFEVGSTDTQYF
TRBJ2-7	.	.	TRBV6-5	TGTGCCAGCAGTTACTGGGCAGGCAGCACCTCCTACGAGCAGTACTTC	CASSYWAGSTSYEQYF
TRBJ2-5	.	.	TRBV30	TGTGCCTGGAGTGTTAAGGGGTCACGGGGAGAGACCCAGTACTTC	CAWSVKGSRGETQYF
TRBJ1-2	.	.	TRBV6-1	TGTGCCAGCAGTCTGGTTCGGAACTATGGCTACGCCTTC	CASSLVRNYGYAF
TRBJ2-3	few	TRBD2	TRBV19	TGTGCCAGTAGTATAGGAGCGGGGAACACGGATACGCAGTATTTT	CASSIGAGNTDTQYF
TRBJ2-7	.	.	TRBV6-1	TGTGCCAGCAGTGTTGGGGCCCAATTAGGGGGGTACGAGCAGTACTTC	CASSVGAQLGGYEQYF
TRBJ1-5	many	TRBD1	TRBV6-1	TGTGCCAGCAGCCGGGGACAGAGGCTTAGCAATCAGCCCCAGCATTTT	CASSRGQRLSNQPQHF
TRBJ1-2	many	.	TRBV18	TGTGCCAGCTCACCACCGCCAGGCTATGGCTACACCTTC	CASSPPPGYGYTF
TRBJ2-7	many	TRBD1	TRBV12-3/TRBV12-4	TGTGCCAGCAGTTTTATGGCAGGGGGAACCTACGAGCAGTACTTC	CASSFMAGGTYEQYF
TRBJ1-2	many	.	TRBV28	TGTGCCAGCAGTTTTCGGGGGGCGTGGGGCTACACCTTC	CASSFRGAWGYTF
TRBJ2-5	many	TRBD1	TRBV20-1	TGCAGTGCACCGACCGGGACAGGGAGAGAGACCCAGTACTTC	CSAPTGTGRETQYF
TRBJ2-7	many	TRBD2	TRBV11-2	TGTGCCAGCAGCTTAGATGGGACTAGCTCCTACGAGCAGTACTTC	CASSLDGTSSYEQYF
TRBJ1-5	many	TRBD1	TRBV20-1	TGCAGTGCCCCAGGGGGCACAAATCAGCCCCAGCATTTT	CSAPGGTNQPQHF
TRBJ1-2	many	.	TRBV4-1	TGCGCCAGCAGCCCGGACGCGGGGGGCGCCGGCTACACCTTC	CASSPDAGGAGYTF
TRBJ1-2	many	.	TRBV20-1	TGCAGTGCTAGAGGCACAGGGCGGGATGGCTACACCTTC	CSARGTGRDGYTF
TRBJ1-5	many	.	TRBV6-2/TRBV6-3	TGTGCCAGCAGCGTTGGGAATAGCAATCAGCCCCAGCATTTT	CASSVGNSNQPQHF
TRBJ1-1	.	.	TRBV28	TGTGCCAGCAGTGACGGTTACCTCGTGACTTTCTTT	CASSDGYLVTFF
TRBJ1-1	.	.	TRBV4-1	TGCGCCAGCAGCCAGAAGCAGGTAACTGAAGCTTTCTTT	CASSQKQVTEAFF
TRBJ1-6	.	.	TRBV11-2	TGTGCCAGCAGCTTAGATCGCAGGGCAGGGGCGCGGTCACCCCTCCACTTT	CASSLDRRAGARSPLHF
TRBJ1-5	.	.	TRBV5-1	TGCGCCAGTGCTACGAGTCCCGACAGCAATCAGCCCCAGCATTTT	CASATSPDSNQPQHF
TRBJ2-2	many	.	TRBV27	TGTGCCAGCAGCTCGCACTGGCGGGGGAACACCGGGGAGCTGTTTTTT	CASSSHWRGNTGELFF